A single sample gave rise to the 21 T cell receptor beta chains below, sequenced in a study of Graves' ophthalmopathy and Graves' hyperthyroidism. TCR beta CDR3 regions were amplified from RNA transcripts. First-round RT-PCR employed HTBI primers, with a second-round multiplex PCR after it. TCRdb called the multiplex PCR reads again in MiXCR, with one record for every CDR3 protein. Of around 660,000 distinct CDR3 sequences in the sample, roughly two fifths were seen once. Sequenced: peripheral blood. These receptors were taken from an adult man with Graves' ophthalmopathy.

This chain connects TRBV25-1 to TRBJ2-3; TRBD2 matches at 12 bases. Per the germline V gene, CDR1 is MGHDK and CDR2 is SYGVNS. The trim removed 3 bases at V and 8 bases at J, leaving 6 bases unmatched. The CDR3 contains 15 residues. The CDR3 sequence is CASSETSGGWGTQYF. The DNA for the CDR3 is TGTGCCAGCAGTGAGACTAGCGGGGGTTGGGGTACGCAGTATTTT.

The chain carries TRBV2 and TRBJ1-2; perhaps TRBD1 as D (5 bases). V was trimmed by 7 bases and J by 4 bases, leaving 19 bases between them. The CDR3 is made up of 15 amino acids. Germline V gene sequence: CDR1 SNHLY, CDR2 FYNNEI. Written as DNA, the CDR3 is TGTGCCAGCACCGTTTTTTGGGGCGAAACCTATGGCTACACCTTC. Protein sequence: CASTVFWGETYGYTF.

This clonotype has only a few counts. The V call is TRBV9, the J call TRBJ2-5; D is perhaps TRBD1 or TRBD2 (5 bases each). V lost 1 base, J lost 0 bases, and 13 bases lay in between. Germline-derived CDR1 and CDR2 are SGDLS and YYNGEE. The CDR3 loop spans 16 amino acids. The DNA of the CDR3 is TGTGCCAGCAGCGTATCGGTAGGGACGTACCAAGAGACCCAGTACTTC. Its translation is CASSVSVGTYQETQYF.

The CDR3 sequence is CASSPGQAGNQPQHF. CDR3 bases: TGCGCCAGCAGCCCGGGACAGGCGGGCAATCAGCCCCAGCATTTT. The rearrangement uses TRBV5-1 and TRBJ1-5; 8 bases map to TRBD1. The CDR3 is 15 residues long. J gave up 2 bases and V 4 bases, and 5 bases lay outside the gene matches. In germline, CDR1 is SGHRS, CDR2 YFSETQ.

The chain employs TRBV7-9 and TRBJ2-7; TRBD1 might be the D (5 bases). The J call is uncertain, as TRBJ2-1 better fits the DNA end. From germline, CDR1 is SEHNR and CDR2 FQNEAQ (reference sequence). The CDR3 contains 15 residues. CDR3 sequence reads: CASSSQGPQYNEQFF. CDR3 DNA sequence: TGTGCCAGCAGCTCCCAGGGCCCACAGTACAATGAGCAGTTCTTC.

Note on this clonotype: A read error may be the cause here, since a much bigger clone is one base away. The V and J genes are TRBV5-1 and TRBJ2-7; tentative D call: TRBD2 (5 bases). Germline assignment: CDR1 SGHRS and CDR2 YFSETQ. V shed 3 bases and J shed 3 bases, with 16 bases lying between them. This CDR3 region has 15 residues. CDR3 nucleotides: TGCGCCAGCAGCTCAAGCCCGCAAGCGGACTACGAGCAGTACTTC. It is translated as CASSSSPQADYEQYF.

V gene TRBV13 combines with J gene TRBJ1-1; perhaps TRBD1 as D (6 bases). This CDR3 region has 14 residues. Germline lookup yields CDR1 PRHDT and CDR2 FYEKMQ (reference sequence). V was clipped by 4 bases and J by 5 bases, with 14 bases between them. The CDR3 loop is CASSSDQGRTEAFF. The CDR3 DNA follows: TGTGCCAGCAGCTCGGACCAGGGGCGAACTGAAGCTTTCTTT.

Concerning this clonotype itself: A clone one base away is much larger, so this may be a read error. The chain links TRBV6-1 to TRBJ1-2; TRBD1 agrees at 10 bases. In germline, CDR1 is MNHNS, CDR2 SASEGT. The CDR3 covers 14 residues. CDR3 in DNA: TGTGCCAGCAGCCCTAGGGGACAGGGGTATGACTACACCTTC. Protein: CASSPRGQGYDYTF.

This clonotype was seen at least ten times. V gene TRBV6-6 combines with J gene TRBJ1-6; 7 bases match TRBD1. CDR3 length: 16 amino acids. The germline V gene encodes CDR1 MNHNY and CDR2 SVGAGI (reference sequence). V was clipped by 5 bases and J by 5 bases; unmatched bases: 9. The CDR3: CASSVRQGTDNSPLHF. DNA of the CDR3: TGTGCCAGCAGTGTCCGTCAAGGGACAGATAATTCACCCCTCCACTTT.

Of note for this clonotype: It may be a read error: a sequence one base away is much more abundant. The chain employs TRBV2 and TRBJ1-5, with D hard to call. The CDR3 is 12 residues long. CDR1 and CDR2 (germline): SNHLY, FYNNEI. V was cut by 6 bases and J by 7 bases, with 10 bases left in between. The CDR3 DNA is TGTGCCAGCAGCCCGGGTGAGCAGCCCCAGCATTTT. Its protein product is CASSPGEQPQHF.

This chain links TRBV7-6 with TRBJ2-7; 7 nucleotides agree with TRBD1. The CDR3 length is 15 residues. Germline V gives CDR1 SGHVS, CDR2 FNYEAQ. Losses at the gene ends were 5 bases for V and 2 bases for J; bases not matched to a gene: 9. DNA for the CDR3: TGTGCCAGCAGCCTATTTGGGACAGCTACCTACGAGCAGTACTTC. The encoded protein is CASSLFGTATYEQYF. Full variable domain (rest looked up from reference TRBV7-6 and TRBJ2-7): GAGVSQSPRYKVTKRGQDVALRCDPISGHVSLYWYRQALGQGPEFLTYFNYEAQQDKSGLPNDRFSAERPEGSISTLTIQRTEQRDSAMYRCASSLFGTATYEQYFGPGTRLTVT.

This chain links TRBV5-1 with TRBJ2-3; 7 bases are shared with TRBD2. The CDR3 length is 16 residues. J gave up 2 bases and V 0 bases, and 6 bases lay outside the gene matches. The V gene's germline CDR1 is SGHRS and CDR2 YFSETQ. CDR3 nucleotides: TGCGCCAGCAGCTTGGTCTCGCGGGGGTCCACAGATACGCAGTATTTT. As protein: CASSLVSRGSTDTQYF.

The rearrangement uses TRBV10-2 and TRBJ2-5; D is ambiguous. V dropped 3 bases and J dropped 6 bases, with 2 bases sitting between them. Per germline, CDR1 WSHSY and CDR2 SAAADI. CDR3 size: 10 residues. CDR3 DNA: TGCGCCAGCAGTGAACAGACCCAGTACTTC. Amino acid sequence: CASSEQTQYF.

V and J are TRBV7-2 and TRBJ1-6; D not resolved. V lost 5 bases, J lost 17 bases, and 22 bases lay in between. This CDR3 comprises 14 residues. Germline values: CDR1 SGHTA, CDR2 FQGNSA. The CDR3 region is CASSPRAGVPFFHF. In nucleotides, the CDR3 is TGTGCCAGCAGCCCTCGGGCCGGGGTCCCCTTTTTCCACTTT.

This clonotype occurred a few times. This chain joins TRBV6-5 and TRBJ1-3, with TRBD1 matching over 7 bases. Per the germline V gene, CDR1 is MNHEY and CDR2 is SVGAGI. J was trimmed by 0 bases and V by 0 bases; bases with no gene match: 2. The CDR3 spans 16 residues. In DNA, the CDR3 is TGTGCCAGCAGTTACTCGAGGGACAGCTCTGGAAACACCATATATTTT. Amino acids: CASSYSRDSSGNTIYF.

Details on this clonotype: The CDR3 does not end in the conserved phenylalanine or tryptophan, so this is likely a read error. The chain couples TRBV12-3 or TRBV12-4 to TRBJ1-5; D gene uncertain. Trimming removed 0 bases from V and 1 base from J, with 4 bases in between. This CDR3 has 14 amino acids. CDR3 in DNA: TGTGCCAGCAGTTTAGCGCGGAGCAATCAGCCCCAGCATCTT. Translating gives CASSLARSNQPQHL.

This clonotype was counted ten times or more. V gene TRBV29-1 combines with J gene TRBJ2-2; D is undetermined. The ends were cut back, 2 bases at V and 1 base at J, with 5 bases in the middle. Germline CDR1 and CDR2: SQVTM and ANQGSEA. This CDR3 is built from 13 residues. CDR3 sequence (DNA): TGCAGCGTTGAAAGTCAGAACACCGGGGAGCTGTTTTTT. Translating it yields CSVESQNTGELFF.

The J gene is TRBJ2-5, the V gene TRBV6-1, with 15 positions matching TRBD2. CDR1 and CDR2 (germline): MNHNS, SASEGT. Trimming at V came to 4 bases and at J to 5 bases, leaving 17 bases not matched to a gene. The CDR3 is 20 amino acids. The CDR3 is CASSARAYGLAGGPGETQYF. CDR3 sequence (DNA): TGTGCCAGCAGTGCGCGCGCCTATGGACTAGCGGGAGGGCCGGGGGAGACCCAGTACTTC.

This clonotype was observed many times. J is TRBJ2-2 and V is TRBV24-1, with TRBD2 matching 10 bases. CDR1 is KGHDR and CDR2 is SFDVKD in the germline V gene. The CDR3 sequence is 15 residues long. V was clipped by 3 bases and J by 7 bases; unmatched bases: 4. CDR3 in amino acids: CATSDPSGSGGELFF. CDR3 nucleotide sequence: TGTGCCACCAGTGATCCTAGCGGGAGTGGCGGGGAGCTGTTTTTT.

This clonotype was counted at least ten times. CDR3 sequence (DNA): TGTGCCAGCGGAACAGGCCGCACCGGGGAGCTGTTTTTT. It codes for CASGTGRTGELFF. This sequence joins TRBV7-9 and TRBJ2-2; D may be TRBD1 (5 bases). Germline assignment: CDR1 SEHNR and CDR2 FQNEAQ (reference sequence). The germline V and J ends were trimmed by 8 bases and 4 bases, with 11 bases remaining between them. This CDR3 has 13 amino acids.

This clonotype was found a few times. This chain uses TRBV5-1 with TRBJ1-5; TRBD1 agrees at 7 bases. CDR1 and CDR2 from the germline V gene are SGHRS and YFSETQ. This CDR3 region has 16 residues. V was pared by 7 bases and J by 2 bases, with 12 bases of the junction left unmatched. CDR3 region: CASSTGLQGGNQPQHF. The CDR3 coding sequence is TGCGCCAGCTCCACGGGCCTTCAGGGGGGCAATCAGCCCCAGCATTTT. The full variable domain, rest sourced from reference TRBV5-1 and TRBJ1-5, is KAGVTQTPRYLIKTRGQQVTLSCSPISGHRSVSWYQQTPGQGLQFLFEYFSETQRNKGNFPGRFSGRQFSNSRSEMNVSTLELGDSALYLCASSTGLQGGNQPQHFGDGTRLSIL.